The rows below give T cell receptor beta chains drawn from one sample of a study of somatic mutations in cytotoxic T cells in rheumatoid arthritis. This table comes from immunoSEQ multiplex PCR, and its TCRdb copy is limited to in-frame clones, with some not included. The sample includes 7,000 to 9,500 clones, roughly 87% of them seen just once. Sample: CD8+ T cells sorted from blood. The receptors originated from a middle-aged man with rheumatoid arthritis. Each CDR3 is given with its conserved first and last residue. The D gene is left open where the match is weak. Not every row has a clone size; where given, it reads once, few, many or a size class.

j_call clone_size cdr3_length v_call d_call cdr3_aa cdr3_nt
TRBJ2-1 once 15 TRBV2 . CASMTPGADYNEQFF TGTGCCAGCATGACCCCGGGAGCAGACTACAATGAGCAGTTCTTC
TRBJ2-7 . 14 TRBV6-5 TRBD1 CASSSRQGPYEQYF TGTGCCAGCAGCTCCAGACAGGGTCCCTACGAGCAGTACTTC
TRBJ2-7 . 13 TRBV11-2 . CASSLGLDYEQYF TGTGCCAGCAGCTTAGGATTAGACTACGAGCAGTACTTC
TRBJ2-5 . 14 TRBV27 TRBD1 CASSFAGGRETQYF TGTGCCAGCAGTTTCGCAGGGGGTAGAGAGACCCAGTACTTC
TRBJ2-5 . 13 TRBV2 . CASRSIILETQYF TGTGCCAGCCGGTCGATCATTCTAGAGACCCAGTACTTC
TRBJ2-6 . 18 TRBV7-6 TRBD1 CASSGPGTVSSGANVLTF TGTGCCAGCAGCGGCCCCGGGACAGTTTCCTCTGGGGCCAACGTCCTGACTTTC
TRBJ2-7 few 17 TRBV7-9 TRBD2 CASSPEGLAGSSYEQYF TGTGCCAGCAGCCCAGAGGGACTAGCGGGGTCGTCCTACGAGCAGTACTTC
TRBJ2-2 . 15 TRBV10-3 . CAISESGGGTGELFF TGTGCCATCAGTGAGTCCGGTGGAGGGACCGGGGAGCTGTTTTTT
TRBJ2-1 . 16 TRBV9 TRBD1 CASSAAGGPLLNEQFF TGTGCCAGCAGCGCCGCAGGGGGCCCTTTGTTGAATGAGCAGTTCTTC
TRBJ2-3 . 14 TRBV7-6 . CASSSSGGTDTQYF TGTGCCAGCAGCTCAAGCGGCGGCACAGATACGCAGTATTTT
TRBJ1-5 . 14 TRBV19 TRBD1 CASRTGISNQPQHF TGTGCCAGTAGGACAGGGATTAGCAATCAGCCCCAGCATTTT
TRBJ2-3 . 14 TRBV7-6 TRBD2 CASSLWGGTDTQYF TGTGCCAGCAGCTTATGGGGGGGGACAGATACGCAGTATTTT
TRBJ2-2 . 16 TRBV5-4 TRBD2 CASRGWEGSGAGELFF TGTGCCAGCAGGGGTTGGGAGGGGTCGGGCGCCGGGGAGCTGTTTTTT
TRBJ2-1 . 16 TRBV27 . CASSPTGRASYNEQFF TGTGCCAGCAGTCCCACAGGGAGGGCCTCCTACAATGAGCAGTTCTTC
TRBJ2-3 . 15 TRBV2 TRBD2 CASSELAGRWDTQYF TGTGCCAGCAGTGAATTAGCGGGGAGGTGGGATACGCAGTATTTT
TRBJ1-1 . 15 TRBV7-8 TRBD1 CASSSTGEMNTEAFF TGTGCCAGCAGCTCCACAGGGGAAATGAACACTGAAGCTTTCTTT
TRBJ2-1 once 15 TRBV7-2 TRBD1 CASSSPGQGYNEQFF TGTGCCAGCAGCTCGCCGGGACAGGGGTACAATGAGCAGTTCTTC
TRBJ1-4 . 18 TRBV4-1 TRBD1 CASSLHDRAGRLNEKLFF TGCGCCAGCAGCCTCCACGACAGGGCAGGAAGACTTAATGAAAAACTGTTTTTT
TRBJ1-5 . 16 TRBV6-6 TRBD1 CASSTDRGVGNQPQHF TGTGCCAGCAGCACGGACAGGGGGGTAGGCAATCAGCCCCAGCATTTT
TRBJ2-3 . 11 TRBV5-1 . CASFGGGTQYF TGCGCCAGCTTTGGGGGCGGCACGCAGTATTTT
TRBJ2-4 . 16 TRBV28 . CASNSPGQIAKNIQYF TGTGCCAGCAACTCCCCGGGTCAAATAGCCAAAAACATTCAGTACTTC
TRBJ1-1 . 13 TRBV11-2 . CASSSRGNTEAFF TGTGCCAGCAGCTCAAGGGGGAACACTGAAGCTTTCTTT
TRBJ2-5 . 15 TRBV6-5 TRBD2 CASSQLAGYQETQYF TGTGCCAGCAGCCAACTAGCGGGGTACCAAGAGACCCAGTACTTC
TRBJ1-6 . 16 TRBV28 . CASSRLKSSYNSPLHF TGTGCCAGCAGTCGACTCAAGAGCTCCTATAATTCACCCCTCCACTTT
TRBJ2-3 . 15 TRBV7-3 TRBD2 CASSLGTSGVDTQYF TGTGCCAGCAGCCTAGGGACTAGCGGGGTCGATACGCAGTATTTT
TRBJ1-2 . 14 TRBV29-1 . CSAERRGENYGYTF TGCAGCGCCGAACGCCGGGGGGAGAACTATGGCTACACCTTC
TRBJ1-2 . 14 TRBV7-9 . CASSLAGGGRGYTF TGTGCCAGCAGCTTAGCTGGGGGCGGACGGGGCTACACCTTC
TRBJ1-1 . 12 TRBV6-5 . CASSPGVTEAFF TGTGCCAGCAGCCCCGGGGTCACTGAAGCTTTCTTT
TRBJ2-5 . 15 TRBV4-2 TRBD2 CASSPLAGDQETQYF TGTGCCAGCAGCCCTCTAGCGGGGGACCAAGAGACCCAGTACTTC
TRBJ2-1 . 11 TRBV5-4 . CASSLNSEQFF TGTGCCAGCAGCCTGAATAGTGAGCAGTTCTTC
TRBJ2-1 . 14 TRBV4-2 TRBD1 CASSPGTGHSEQFF TGTGCCAGCAGCCCTGGGACAGGCCATAGTGAGCAGTTCTTC
TRBJ2-7 . 13 TRBV10-3 . CAIEGDETYEQYF TGTGCCATCGAGGGGGATGAAACCTACGAGCAGTACTTC
TRBJ2-2 . 14 TRBV19 . CASSPSGDTGELFF TGTGCCAGTAGTCCTTCCGGGGACACCGGGGAGCTGTTTTTT
TRBJ1-1 . 15 TRBV14 TRBD1 CASSPQIQGVYGAFF TGTGCCAGCAGCCCGCAAATCCAGGGGGTATACGGAGCTTTCTTT
TRBJ1-4 few 15 TRBV19 TRBD1 CASSAGTATNEKLFF TGTGCCAGTAGTGCCGGGACAGCGACTAATGAAAAACTGTTTTTT